The 16 T cell receptor beta chains given below trace back to one sample, sequenced in a study of cytomegalovirus exposure and HLA in healthy donors. Clones were sequenced by immunoSEQ multiplex PCR, and TCRdb holds only the in-frame ones, with some missing. The table lists roughly 130,000 clones, 88% of them singletons. Specimen: PBMCs. All receptors come from a man aged 25-40 years in good health and CMV-seronegative.

This clone was picked up one time. V gene TRBV15 combines with J gene TRBJ2-7, with 11 bases that match TRBD2. Unmatched junction bases numbered 16, after V lost 5 bases and J lost 1 base. The CDR3 contains 19 residues. The germline CDR1 and CDR2 sequences are LNHNV and YYDKDF (reference sequence). CDR3 DNA: TGTGCCACCAGCCCCAGCCTGAGGGTAGCTAGCGGGAGGTCCTACGAGCAGTACTTC. This encodes CATSPSLRVASGRSYEQYF.

This chain connects TRBV9 to TRBJ2-2, with D perhaps TRBD1 (6 bases). The CDR3 totals 15 residues. Germline CDR1 SGDLS, CDR2 YYNGEE. V dropped 3 bases and J dropped 3 bases, with 12 bases sitting between them. DNA for the CDR3: TGTGCCAGCAGCGGAAGGGGACACGACACCGGGGAGCTGTTTTTT. It yields the protein CASSGRGHDTGELFF.

The chain combines TRBV7-2 with TRBJ2-1, with a possible D match to TRBD2 (6 bases). V was trimmed by 8 bases and J by 4 bases, leaving 9 bases between them. Germline V gene data show CDR1 as SGHTA and CDR2 as FQGNSA. The CDR3 extends over 12 amino acids. In nucleotides, the CDR3 is TGTGCCAGCTACGGGACTTACAATGAGCAGTTCTTC. Its protein product is CASYGTYNEQFF.

The chain joins TRBV6-6 to TRBJ2-1; possible D gene TRBD1, 5 bases. Germline V lookup: CDR1 MNHNY, CDR2 SVGAGI (reference sequence). The CDR3 sequence is 13 residues long. V lost 6 bases and J lost 7, with 13 bases in between. The CDR3 nucleotides read TGTGCCAGCAGCCCCCAGGGTTGGAATGAGCAGTTCTTC. Encoded protein: CASSPQGWNEQFF.

The chain recombines TRBV2 with TRBJ2-7, with TRBD1 as a possible D gene (5 bases). The V and J ends lost 4 bases and 3 bases respectively, with 16 bases between them. CDR1 is SNHLY and CDR2 is FYNNEI in the germline V gene. CDR3 length: 15 amino acids. This chain's CDR3 is CASSVRAGFFYEQYF. CDR3 nucleotides: TGTGCCAGCAGTGTCAGGGCAGGGTTTTTCTACGAGCAGTACTTC.

This sequence joins TRBV5-1 and TRBJ2-5; possible D gene TRBD2, 7 bases. Trimming shortened V by 0 bases and J by 1 base, and 13 bases separated the two germline ends. This CDR3 is 16 amino acids long. Per the germline V gene, CDR1 is SGHRS and CDR2 is YFSETQ. The CDR3 nucleotides read TGCGCCAGCAGCTTGGGTTCCCGGGGGGCCCAAGAGACCCAGTACTTC. Amino acids: CASSLGSRGAQETQYF.

This clone was recorded only once. The rearrangement uses TRBV29-1 and TRBJ1-1; weak D call: TRBD1 (5 bases). Germline V gene data show CDR1 as SQVTM and CDR2 as ANQGSEA. The CDR3 is made up of 17 amino acids. V was shortened by 7 bases and J by 5 bases, with 29 bases between the two germline ends. The CDR3 DNA reads as TGCAGCGGCTGTGCGCCAGGGTGGGGGGGGAAGGAGACTGAAGCTTTCTTT. It yields the protein CSGCAPGWGGKETEAFF.

This clone was detected only once. The V gene is TRBV9, the J gene TRBJ2-7, with a possible D match to TRBD2 (5 bases). Trimming shortened V by 1 base and J by 3 bases, and 14 bases separated the two germline ends. The CDR3 totals 15 residues. Germline V lookup: CDR1 SGDLS, CDR2 YYNGEE. The chain's CDR3 is CASSVPGGPDYEQYF. The DNA of the CDR3 is TGTGCCAGCAGCGTACCAGGAGGCCCTGACTACGAGCAGTACTTC.

The V and J genes are TRBV10-3 and TRBJ2-7, with TRBD2 as a possible D gene (6 bases). Germline V gene lookup returns CDR1 ENHRY and CDR2 SYGVKD. V lost 10 bases and J lost 0, with 10 bases in between. The CDR3 loop spans 12 amino acids. Here the CDR3 DNA reads TGTGCCACTGCGACTAGCTCCTACGAGCAGTACTTC. The encoded protein is CATATSSYEQYF.

This clone was detected once. The chain joins TRBV27 to TRBJ1-5, with D uncertain. Per germline, CDR1 MNHEY and CDR2 SMNVEV (reference sequence). The CDR3 length is 12 residues. Trimming removed 5 bases at V and 5 bases at J, with 7 bases between. As DNA, the CDR3 is TGTGCCAGCAGTGAACCGGATCAGCCCCAGCATTTT. It is translated as CASSEPDQPQHF.

The rearrangement links TRBV4-2 to TRBJ2-3; 10 bases are shared with TRBD2. CDR1 is LGHNA, CDR2 YNFKEQ, per germline. This CDR3 has 18 residues. The junction had 10 bases not matched to a gene; V was cut back by 0 bases and J by 4 bases. The CDR3 DNA reads TGTGCCAGCAGCCAAGATGGTTCAGCGGGAGGGATAGCAGATACGCAGTATTTT. It translates to CASSQDGSAGGIADTQYF.

The genes are TRBV6-1 and TRBJ1-1, with 10 bases identical to TRBD1. V shed 6 bases, J shed 4 bases, and the junction held 2 bases outside the gene matches. Germline V gene data show CDR1 as MNHNS and CDR2 as SASEGT. The CDR3 is made up of 13 amino acids. For the CDR3, the DNA is TGTGCCAGCAGGGACAGGGGGAGCACTGAAGCTTTCTTT. This gives the protein CASRDRGSTEAFF.

The rearrangement uses TRBV18 and TRBJ1-1; the match to TRBD1 covers 7 bases. The germline V gene has CDR1 KGHSH and CDR2 LQKENI. V was clipped by 5 bases and J by 2 bases; unmatched bases: 5. The CDR3 totals 14 residues. The chain's CDR3 is CASSFAGGNTEAFF. CDR3 nucleotide sequence: TGTGCCAGCTCATTCGCAGGGGGTAACACTGAAGCTTTCTTT.

This rearrangement joins TRBV6-1 to TRBJ1-1; 7 nucleotides align to TRBD1. CDR3 size: 14 residues. J was trimmed by 4 bases and V by 7 bases; bases with no gene match: 9. Germline V gene lookup returns CDR1 MNHNS and CDR2 SASEGT. Here the CDR3 reads CASTRTGPGTEAFF. CDR3 nucleotides: TGTGCCAGCACTCGGACAGGACCGGGCACTGAAGCTTTCTTT.

J is TRBJ2-3 and V is TRBV5-1; TRBD2 might be the D (5 bases). The CDR3 has 14 amino acids. V lost 3 bases and J lost 2, with 10 bases in between. Germline assignment: CDR1 SGHRS and CDR2 YFSETQ. The CDR3 bases are TGCGCCAGCAGCTGGGAGAACCCCACAGATACGCAGTATTTT. Translating gives CASSWENPTDTQYF.

The sample holds one count of this clone. The genes are TRBV15 and TRBJ1-5, with D possibly matching TRBD1 (6 bases). The CDR3 has 13 amino acids. Germline values: CDR1 LNHNV, CDR2 YYDKDF (reference sequence). V lost 7 bases and J 3 bases, leaving 10 bases between the germline ends. In DNA form, the CDR3 reads TGTGCCACCACCCCAGGGGTCAATCAGCCCCAGCATTTT. Translated: CATTPGVNQPQHF.